These 4 T cell receptor beta chains were sequenced from one sample in a study of post-analysis software for immune sequencing data. Overall study findings and caveats: Controls showed lower frequencies than patients for several TRBV segments, and TRBV5-6, TRBV5-1 and TRBV20-1 were among these.

The library was made from cDNA and included unique molecular identifiers. TCRdb re-analysed the PCR reads in MiXCR, keeping a single row per CDR3 protein. Among 450,000 or so distinct CDR3 sequences listed, 45% were seen once. No antigen is known for these receptors. The sample consisted of blood. Receptors originate from a girl between 10 and 17 years old with multiple sclerosis.

The rearrangement uses TRBV28 and TRBJ2-4, with D possibly TRBD1 on 5 matching bases. TRBJ2-7 explains the end of the DNA better; the J call may be wrong. From germline, CDR1 is MDHEN and CDR2 SYDVKM. This CDR3 contains 13 residues. CDR3 nucleotide sequence: TGTGCCAGCAGTCGACAGAACTCCTACGAGCAGTACTTC. Protein: CASSRQNSYEQYF.

This clonotype was counted only a few times. The junction shows a germline mismatch at one end, possibly a read error. The chain combines TRBV4-1 with TRBJ1-1; D is possibly TRBD1 (5 bases). The germline CDR1 and CDR2 sequences are MGHRA and YSYEKL. This CDR3 has 15 residues. CDR3 in amino acids: CASSQGYQGNTEAFF. The CDR3, as DNA: TGCGCCAGCAGTCAAGGGTACCAGGGGAACACTGAAGCTTTCTTT.

J is TRBJ2-7 and V is TRBV12-3 or TRBV12-4; the D is unclear. V was pared by 5 bases and J by 8 bases, with 10 bases between. The CDR3 is 11 amino acids. The CDR3 DNA is TGTGCCAGCAGTCCTCGTACGCAGCAGTACTTC. This sequence encodes CASSPRTQQYF.

This clonotype occurred a few times. This chain links TRBV7-2 with TRBJ2-1; D not certain. This CDR3 is built from 15 residues. Between the trimmed V and J ends, which lost 6 bases and 5 bases, there was a span of 17 bases. The germline gives CDR1 SGHTA, CDR2 FQGNSA. The CDR3 loop reads CASRSGRQINNEQFF. CDR3 nucleotide sequence: TGTGCCAGCAGGTCTGGACGGCAGATAAACAATGAGCAGTTCTTC.